The source of this T cell receptor beta chain is a study of sequential checkpoint blockade in melanoma. For the study at large: Arm A got nivolumab then ipilimumab; arm B the reverse, 1:1. After both sequences, patients received maintenance nivolumab.

Treatment given: randomized to nivolumab then ipilimumab (arm A) or the reverse (arm B). None of the patients previously received DNA-damaging chemotherapy. PBMC sorting kept live CD3+CD8+ cells without CD19 or CD56. Generated by immunoSEQ multiplex PCR, the TCRdb table keeps only in-frame clones and is missing some. This sample has approximately 10,000 clones; roughly 76% occur once, and the top ten carry under 13%. Germline loops: CDR1 SEHNR, CDR2 FQNEAQ (reference sequence). The CDR3 spans 18 residues. This clone came up once. The chain couples TRBV7-9 to TRBJ2-5; the match to TRBD1 covers 8 bases. The end of the DNA aligns better with TRBJ2-7, so the J call may be wrong. Sequences were derived from CD8+ T cells sorted from blood (inferred from file names), sampled from a patient given nivolumab and ipilimumab in sequence. The sequence derives from a human donor with melanoma. The CDR3 spells CASSADREFPFPFYEQYF. CDR3 nucleotide sequence: TGTGCCAGCAGCGCGGACAGGGAATTCCCATTCCCCTTCTACGAGCAGTACTTC.